One and the same sample provided the 12 T cell receptor beta chains below, sequenced in a study of CD8+CD57+ T cells in acquired aplastic anemia. Using genomic DNA as the template, TCR beta VDJ and CDR3 profiling was carried out. TCRdb re-called the reads through MiXCR, storing one row per CDR3 protein. The sample has 80,000 to 100,000 distinct CDR3 sequences; about 63% are singletons. Sequenced patients had shown CD8+CD57+ cell expansion by flow cytometry. The sample was sorted CD4+, CD8+, or CD8+CD57+ T cells (not recorded which) from PBMCs. All receptors come from a human donor with aplastic anemia.

The chain recombines TRBV10-1 with TRBJ2-3; tentative D call: TRBD2 (6 bases). CDR1 WNHNN and CDR2 SYGVQD come from the germline V gene (reference sequence). The CDR3 extends over 14 amino acids. V was cut by 4 bases and J by 3 bases, with 11 bases left in between. The CDR3 sequence is CASSVGGITDTQYF. Written as DNA, the CDR3 is TGCGCCAGCAGTGTGGGGGGAATAACAGATACGCAGTATTTT.

This clonotype was observed a single time. V and J are TRBV6-1 and TRBJ1-6, with 8 nucleotides matching TRBD1. In germline, CDR1 is MNHNS, CDR2 SASEGT. V shed 6 bases, J shed 10 bases, and the junction held 17 bases outside the gene matches. The CDR3 totals 17 residues. For the CDR3, the DNA is TGTGCCAGCAGCACTCTTACCGGGACAGGTGGAAGATCACCCCTCCACTTT. Translation gives CASSTLTGTGGRSPLHF.

In its sample, this clonotype was seen many times. The chain joins TRBV12-3 or TRBV12-4 to TRBJ2-2; D gene unclear. Trimming stripped 1 base from V and 6 bases from J, with 6 bases between. The CDR3 spans 13 residues. CDR3 region: CASSLGGSGELFF. CDR3 nucleotides: TGTGCCAGCAGTTTAGGAGGCTCCGGGGAGCTGTTTTTT.

This chain connects TRBV14 to TRBJ1-3; D is unresolved. Germline V gene data show CDR1 as SGHDN and CDR2 as FVKESK. V was cut by 4 bases and J by 0 bases, with 13 bases left in between. This CDR3 region has 16 residues. The CDR3 sequence: CASSPLGPHSGNTIYF. CDR3 nucleotide sequence: TGTGCCAGCAGCCCGTTAGGACCGCACTCTGGAAACACCATATATTTT.

At least ten counts were recorded for this clonotype. The chain has TRBV19 and TRBJ2-4; weak D call: TRBD1 (6 bases). The length of the CDR3 is 15 residues. V lost 10 bases to trimming and J lost 6 bases, with 22 bases between them. Germline V gene sequence: CDR1 LNHDA, CDR2 SQIVND (reference sequence). The CDR3 DNA follows: TGTGCCACCGAATACGAGGGGGTGGCGGGAAACATTCAGTACTTC. Translating gives CATEYEGVAGNIQYF.

The gene calls are TRBV6-1 and TRBJ2-7; D is perhaps TRBD1 (5 bases). Germline V lookup: CDR1 MNHNS, CDR2 SASEGT. Trimming cost V 7 bases and J 3 bases, with 16 bases left between them. The CDR3 has 14 residues. CDR3 in DNA: TGTGCCAGCAAAACGGACAAAACGGTCTACGAGCAGTACTTC. Translation gives CASKTDKTVYEQYF.

This clonotype was seen a handful of times. The V gene is TRBV10-3, the J gene TRBJ2-5, with 9 bases fitting TRBD2. Germline assignment: CDR1 ENHRY and CDR2 SYGVKD. There are 13 residues in the CDR3. V was clipped by 11 bases and J by 0 bases; unmatched bases: 4. The CDR3 here is CASQRGDQETQYF. The CDR3 DNA sequence: TGTGCCTCCCAGCGGGGGGACCAAGAGACCCAGTACTTC.

The count of this clonotype is one. The chain carries TRBV20-1 and TRBJ1-6; no firm D call. Germline V gene sequence: CDR1 DFQATT, CDR2 SNEGSKA (reference sequence). The CDR3 runs to 16 residues. V was pared by 1 base and J by 3 bases, with 13 bases between. DNA for the CDR3: TGCAGTGCTAGAGTGCTCGGACTCAACTATAATTCACCCCTCCACTTT. Encoded protein: CSARVLGLNYNSPLHF.

This clonotype has just a few counts. The V call is TRBV7-4, the J call TRBJ2-3; D ambiguous. The germline V and J ends were trimmed by 5 bases and 6 bases, with 6 bases remaining between them. Per the germline V gene, CDR1 is SGHVT and CDR2 is SQSDAQ. The CDR3 has 11 residues. The CDR3 bases are TGTGCCAGCAGCGCCGGGGATACGCAGTATTTT. It translates to CASSAGDTQYF. The entire variable domain, with the rest obtained from reference TRBV7-4 and TRBJ2-3, is as follows: GAGVSQSPRYKVAKRGRDVALRCDSISGHVTLYWYRQTLGQGSEVLTYSQSDAQRDKSGRPSGRFSAERPERSVSTLKIQRTEQGDSAVYLCASSAGDTQYFGPGTRLTVL.

The chain uses TRBV15 and TRBJ1-1; 8 bases line up with TRBD1. Germline V CDR1 and CDR2: LNHNV, YYDKDF (reference sequence). CDR3 length equals 16 residues. The V segment lost 0 bases and the J segment 1 base; nucleotides outside the gene matches: 4. CDR3 nucleotide sequence: TGTGCCACCAGCAGAGATCATGGACAGGGGAACACTGAAGCTTTCTTT. Protein: CATSRDHGQGNTEAFF.

V is TRBV2 and J is TRBJ2-7, with TRBD2 matching 8 bases. The CDR3 is made up of 13 amino acids. Germline V lookup: CDR1 SNHLY, CDR2 FYNNEI. The V segment lost 11 bases and the J segment 2 bases; nucleotides outside the gene matches: 8. The CDR3 spells CAATTSVTYEQYF. In nucleotides, the CDR3 is TGTGCCGCGACGACTAGCGTGACCTACGAGCAGTACTTC.

J is TRBJ1-1 and V is TRBV19; 7 bases match TRBD1. CDR1 and CDR2 (germline): LNHDA, SQIVND (reference sequence). V trimming: 3 bases; J trimming: 0 bases; junction bases outside the gene matches: 4. This CDR3 spans 15 amino acids. CDR3 bases: TGTGCCAGTAGTATGGACAGGTACCTGAACACTGAAGCTTTCTTT. This translates into CASSMDRYLNTEAFF.